The 23 T cell receptor beta chains in this list originate from one sample, sequenced in a study of cytomegalovirus exposure and HLA in healthy donors. In the PCR, 60 Vbeta and 13 Jbeta primers were used. Sequenced by immunoSEQ multiplex PCR; TCRdb stores in-frame clones only, minus some. The sample lists approximately 160,000 clones, over 75% occurring once. The sequenced sample consisted of PBMCs. Receptor source: a woman younger than 45 in good health and CMV-seronegative.

This clone was observed a single time. The CDR3 sequence is CASSIGTGGVTEAFF. Written as DNA, the CDR3 is TGTGCCAGTAGTATAGGGACAGGGGGGGTCACTGAAGCTTTCTTT. The chain is built from TRBV19 and TRBJ1-1, with 10 bases fitting TRBD1. The junction had 3 bases not matched to a gene; V was cut back by 1 base and J by 4 bases. The germline CDR1 and CDR2 sequences are LNHDA and SQIVND (reference sequence). This CDR3 spans 15 amino acids.

The chain links TRBV7-3 to TRBJ1-1, with 7 nucleotides matching TRBD1. The V and J ends lost 2 bases and 1 base, in that order; junction bases with no gene match: 7. CDR3 size: 16 residues. The germline V gene encodes CDR1 SGHTA and CDR2 FQGTGA. The chain's CDR3 is CASSLGNRGGNTEAFF. CDR3 nucleotides: TGTGCCAGCAGCTTAGGGAACAGGGGAGGGAACACTGAAGCTTTCTTT. The complete variable domain, with remaining parts taken from reference TRBV7-3 and TRBJ1-1, reads GAGVSQTPSNKVTEKGKYVELRCDPISGHTALYWYRQSLGQGPEFLIYFQGTGAADDSGLPNDRFFAVRPEGSVSTLKIQRTERGDSAVYLCASSLGNRGGNTEAFFGQGTRLTVV.

The table lists this clone with a few counts. The gene calls are TRBV30 and TRBJ2-7; the D gene is possibly TRBD1 (5 bases). In germline, CDR1 is GTSNPN, CDR2 SVGIG (reference sequence). The CDR3 sequence is 13 residues long. Trimming shortened V by 4 bases and J by 3 bases, and 13 bases separated the two germline ends. In DNA form, the CDR3 reads TGTGCCTGGACTAAGGGCAGGGACTACGAGCAGTACTTC. Translation gives CAWTKGRDYEQYF.

This chain links TRBV7-8 with TRBJ2-7, with TRBD2 matching 7 bases. CDR1 is SGHVS, CDR2 FQNEAQ, per germline. Trimming took 2 bases from V and 4 from J; bases not matched to a gene: 11. CDR3 length: 16 residues. The CDR3 protein is CASSLSHPASGYEQYF. CDR3 sequence (DNA): TGTGCCAGCAGCTTATCGCATCCGGCTAGCGGTTACGAGCAGTACTTC.

The chain combines TRBV27 with TRBJ2-1, with 12 bases identical to TRBD1. V gave up 2 bases and J gave up 6 bases; unmatched junction bases: 2. In germline, CDR1 is MNHEY, CDR2 SMNVEV (reference sequence). The CDR3 totals 15 residues. CDR3 in amino acids: CASSLGTGGRNEQFF. CDR3 sequence (DNA): TGTGCCAGCAGTTTAGGGACAGGGGGCCGCAATGAGCAGTTCTTC.

The chain is built from TRBV5-1 and TRBJ1-2, with D maybe TRBD1 (5 bases). The V gene lost 0 bases and the J gene lost 10 bases, with 16 bases spanning the gap. Germline V lookup: CDR1 SGHRS, CDR2 YFSETQ. The CDR3 contains 14 residues. The CDR3 here is CASSLEGGGEAYTF. The CDR3 DNA reads as TGCGCCAGCAGCTTGGAAGGAGGAGGGGAAGCCTACACCTTC. Full variable domain (outside the CDR3, taken from reference TRBV5-1 and TRBJ1-2): KAGVTQTPRYLIKTRGQQVTLSCSPISGHRSVSWYQQTPGQGLQFLFEYFSETQRNKGNFPGRFSGRQFSNSRSEMNVSTLELGDSALYLCASSLEGGGEAYTFGSGTRLTVV.

This rearrangement joins TRBV19 to TRBJ2-7; 7 positions match TRBD1. Trimming cost V 4 bases and J 6 bases; bases outside gene matches: 6. The length of the CDR3 is 13 residues. Looked up from germline, CDR1 is LNHDA and CDR2 is SQIVND (reference sequence). In DNA, the CDR3 is TGTGCCAGTAGTACGGACAGGTATGGCGAGCAGTACTTC. This gives the protein CASSTDRYGEQYF.

The count of this clone is one. This chain connects TRBV5-1 to TRBJ1-1; D is possibly TRBD1 (6 bases). The CDR3 spans 14 residues. V lost 7 bases and J lost 4, with 17 bases in between. Germline loops: CDR1 SGHRS, CDR2 YFSETQ. CDR3 in DNA: TGCGCCAGCCTGGACAGCAGGAGTCCCACTGAAGCTTTCTTT. Amino acid sequence: CASLDSRSPTEAFF. Using reference TRBV5-1 and TRBJ1-1 for the parts outside the CDR3, the full variable domain is KAGVTQTPRYLIKTRGQQVTLSCSPISGHRSVSWYQQTPGQGLQFLFEYFSETQRNKGNFPGRFSGRQFSNSRSEMNVSTLELGDSALYLCASLDSRSPTEAFFGQGTRLTVV.

V usage is TRBV28 and J usage is TRBJ2-5; TRBD1 aligns across 9 bases. The CDR3 extends over 15 amino acids. Trimming removed 6 bases from V and 2 bases from J; junction bases left unmatched: 7. The germline V gene encodes CDR1 MDHEN and CDR2 SYDVKM. CDR3: CASRTDRGGQETQYF. The CDR3, as DNA: TGTGCCAGCAGGACTGACAGGGGGGGGCAAGAGACCCAGTACTTC.

V gene TRBV6-6 combines with J gene TRBJ1-5; D unresolved. The CDR3 is made up of 15 amino acids. V lost 2 bases, J lost 1 base, and 9 bases lay in between. In germline, CDR1 is MNHNY, CDR2 SVGAGI (reference sequence). Here the CDR3 reads CASSYVATSNQPQHF. The CDR3 DNA sequence: TGTGCCAGCAGTTACGTCGCCACAAGCAATCAGCCCCAGCATTTT.

The rearrangement uses TRBV6-5 and TRBJ2-1, with 7 bases identical to TRBD2. Germline CDR1 is MNHEY and CDR2 is SVGAGI. The J segment lost 8 bases and the V segment lost 2 bases, leaving 9 bases of the junction unmatched. The CDR3 loop spans 15 amino acids. CDR3 amino acids: CASSYPGLGRDEQFF. The CDR3 nucleotides read TGTGCCAGCAGTTACCCCGGACTAGGTCGAGATGAGCAGTTCTTC.

The chain employs TRBV7-3 and TRBJ1-2, with 8 positions matching TRBD1. CDR3 length equals 15 residues. V lost 5 bases and J lost 6; bases outside the gene matches: 11. Per the germline V gene, CDR1 is SGHTA and CDR2 is FQGTGA. CDR3 loop: CASSRGQGPTDGYTF. CDR3 nucleotide sequence: TGTGCCAGCAGCAGAGGACAGGGCCCCACGGATGGCTACACCTTC.

The chain carries TRBV4-1 and TRBJ2-4, with 7 bases identical to TRBD1. After removal of 3 bases from V and 6 bases from J, the junction contained 8 bases not matched to a gene. Germline CDR1 and CDR2: MGHRA and YSYEKL. The CDR3 has 15 residues. CDR3 region: CASSQITGAVNIQYF. The CDR3 DNA is TGCGCCAGCAGCCAGATCACAGGGGCCGTAAACATTCAGTACTTC.

The chain combines TRBV7-2 with TRBJ1-1; possible D gene TRBD1, 6 bases. Germline CDR1 and CDR2: SGHTA and FQGNSA. Trimming took 5 bases from V and 5 from J, leaving 15 bases between them. This CDR3 has 14 amino acids. CDR3 residues: CASSIQGIRTEAFF. CDR3 in DNA: TGTGCCAGCAGCATCCAGGGGATCAGAACTGAAGCTTTCTTT. The complete variable domain, with remaining parts taken from reference TRBV7-2 and TRBJ1-1, reads GAGVSQSPSNKVTEKGKDVELRCDPISGHTALYWYRQSLGQGLEFLIYFQGNSAPDKSGLPSDRFSAERTGGSVSTLTIQRTQQEDSAVYLCASSIQGIRTEAFFGQGTRLTVV.

A few counts support this clone. The V and J genes are TRBV11-2 and TRBJ2-7; TRBD2 matches at 13 bases. This CDR3 has 14 amino acids. Looked up from germline, CDR1 is SGHAT and CDR2 is FQNNGV. The V and J ends lost 4 bases and 13 bases, in that order; junction bases with no gene match: 10. CDR3 sequence reads: CASSSPTSGRTYYF. The CDR3 region has the DNA TGTGCCAGCAGCTCGCCGACTAGCGGGAGGACCTATTACTTC.

The chain joins TRBV27 to TRBJ2-1; D is ambiguous. The germline V and J ends were trimmed by 11 bases and 4 bases, with 9 bases remaining between them. Germline CDR1 reads MNHEY; CDR2 reads SMNVEV (reference sequence). This CDR3 region has 11 residues. As DNA, the CDR3 is TGTGCCTCCCAGGATTACAATGAGCAGTTCTTC. It codes for CASQDYNEQFF.

The J gene is TRBJ2-1, the V gene TRBV30, with TRBD2 identical over 13 bases. Germline values: CDR1 GTSNPN, CDR2 SVGIG (reference sequence). Trimming removed 1 base from V and 5 bases from J; junction bases left unmatched: 2. This CDR3 has 15 residues. Written as DNA, the CDR3 is TGTGCCTGGAGTGCAGGGACTAGCGGGAACAATGAGCAGTTCTTC. The encoded protein is CAWSAGTSGNNEQFF.

The rearrangement joins TRBV7-6 to TRBJ1-3, with TRBD1 matching 9 bases. This CDR3 comprises 13 residues. Germline V gives CDR1 SGHVS, CDR2 FNYEAQ. The ends lost 3 bases at V and 12 bases at J; junction bases unmatched: 6. The DNA for the CDR3 is TGTGCCAGCAGCTTGGGACAGGGCTCTTTCATATATTTT. It encodes CASSLGQGSFIYF.

The chain has TRBV15 and TRBJ2-7; possible D gene TRBD2, 6 bases. The CDR3 sequence is 13 residues long. The V end lost 4 bases, the J end lost 6 bases, and 13 bases lay between the germline ends. The germline V gene has CDR1 LNHNV and CDR2 YYDKDF (reference sequence). In nucleotides, the CDR3 is TGTGCCACCAGCACCCTCGGGGGATTCGAGCAGTACTTC. This translates into CATSTLGGFEQYF.

V is TRBV27 and J is TRBJ2-1; TRBD2 matches at 11 bases. The trim removed 9 bases at V and 8 bases at J, leaving 6 bases unmatched. Germline V gene sequence: CDR1 MNHEY, CDR2 SMNVEV (reference sequence). The CDR3 sequence is 13 residues long. Written as DNA, the CDR3 is TGTGCCAGTGGTCTAGCGGGAGGAGATGAGCAGTTCTTC. This codes for CASGLAGGDEQFF.

The rearrangement joins TRBV10-3 to TRBJ1-3; D might be TRBD1 (5 bases). There are 15 residues in the CDR3. Germline lookup yields CDR1 ENHRY and CDR2 SYGVKD. V lost 11 bases, J lost 0 bases, and 17 bases lay in between. CDR3 amino acids: CAGGGDRSSGNTIYF. CDR3 DNA: TGTGCCGGCGGGGGTGACAGATCCTCTGGAAACACCATATATTTT.

The chain combines TRBV5-1 with TRBJ1-2; 7 bases match TRBD1. This CDR3 comprises 15 residues. Germline-derived CDR1 and CDR2 are SGHRS and YFSETQ. V trimming: 0 bases; J trimming: 2 bases; junction bases outside the gene matches: 4. The CDR3 sequence is CASSLEQGHNYGYTF. The CDR3 nucleotides read TGCGCCAGCAGCTTGGAACAGGGGCACAACTATGGCTACACCTTC. The whole variable domain, remainder taken from reference TRBV5-1 and TRBJ1-2, is KAGVTQTPRYLIKTRGQQVTLSCSPISGHRSVSWYQQTPGQGLQFLFEYFSETQRNKGNFPGRFSGRQFSNSRSEMNVSTLELGDSALYLCASSLEQGHNYGYTFGSGTRLTVV.

This chain joins TRBV9 and TRBJ1-2; the D is unclear. The CDR3 runs 14 residues. V was cut by 6 bases and J by 3 bases, with 15 bases left in between. Germline assignment: CDR1 SGDLS and CDR2 YYNGEE. This CDR3 reads CASIGTRNYYGYTF. The DNA for the CDR3 is TGTGCCAGCATTGGTACGAGAAACTACTATGGCTACACCTTC. Variable domain in full (rest from reference TRBV9 and TRBJ1-2): DSGVTQTPKHLITATGQRVTLRCSPRSGDLSVYWYQQSLDQGLQFLIQYYNGEERAKGNILERFSAQQFPDLHSELNLSSLELGDSALYFCASIGTRNYYGYTFGSGTRLTVV.